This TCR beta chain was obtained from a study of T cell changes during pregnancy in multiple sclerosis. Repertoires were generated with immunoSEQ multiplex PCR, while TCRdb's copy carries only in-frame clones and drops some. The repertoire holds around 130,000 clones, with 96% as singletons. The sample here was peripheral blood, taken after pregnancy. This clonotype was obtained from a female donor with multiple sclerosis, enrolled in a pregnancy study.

CDR3 DNA sequence: TGTGCCAGCAGTGAACGGCCACAGGCTAAGGGACTAGCGGTGGGGGGCTCCTACAATGAGCAGTTCTTC. It codes for CASSERPQAKGLAVGGSYNEQFF. V usage is TRBV2 and J usage is TRBJ2-1; 11 nucleotides line up with TRBD2. CDR3 size: 23 residues. Germline loops: CDR1 SNHLY, CDR2 FYNNEI. The V segment lost 2 bases and the J segment 0 bases; nucleotides outside the gene matches: 21. The full variable domain, rest sourced from reference TRBV2 and TRBJ2-1, is EPEVTQTPSHQVTQMGQEVILRCVPISNHLYFYWYRQILGQKVEFLVSFYNNEISEKSEIFDDQFSVERPDGSNFTLKIRSTKLEDSAMYFCASSERPQAKGLAVGGSYNEQFFGPGTRLTVL.